This T cell receptor (beta chain) was found in a study of T cells after posttransplantation cyclophosphamide. The repertoire was sequenced with immunoSEQ multiplex PCR; TCRdb's copy has only in-frame clones and lacks some. The sample presents 25,000 to 30,000 clones, none singletons. This clone was observed many times. The V gene lost 4 bases and the J gene lost 10 bases, with 8 bases spanning the gap. CDR3 length equals 11 residues. The sequencing input was PBMCs. This chain uses TRBV12-3 or TRBV12-4 with TRBJ2-1, with D unresolved. The sequence was obtained from a woman aged 60 to 75 in good health, CMV-negative, and a related stem cell transplant donor. The CDR3 loop reads CASSSLFEQFF. DNA for the CDR3: TGTGCCAGCAGTTCCTTGTTCGAGCAGTTCTTC.